Below are 7 T cell receptor beta chains sequenced from a single sample in a study of T cell clonotyping in hematopoietic cell transplantation. Profiling relied on immunoSEQ multiplex PCR, and the TCRdb table lists in-frame clones only, not all of them. Of roughly 9,000 clones listed, approximately 93% are singletons. The input for sequencing was PBMCs, taken 100 days after allogeneic stem cell transplant. These receptors were taken from a male patient aged 50 to 60 who had an allogeneic stem cell transplant from a related donor, so T cells may come from the graft donor. Some clones in this sample may be carry-over from other donors' samples.

The chain uses TRBV6-6 and TRBJ1-4; no clear D. Germline V gene lookup returns CDR1 MNHNY and CDR2 SVGAGI (reference sequence). This CDR3 spans 14 amino acids. V was cut by 6 bases and J by 0 bases, with 8 bases left in between. CDR3 loop: CASRDGPTNEKLFF. CDR3 bases: TGTGCCAGCAGGGACGGCCCAACTAATGAAAAACTGTTTTTT.

The CDR3 reads CASSYSRIPNTEAFF. The CDR3 nucleotides are TGTGCCAGCAGTTACTCGAGAATCCCGAACACTGAAGCTTTCTTT. This chain connects TRBV6-5 to TRBJ1-1; D uncertain. With 0 bases removed from V and 1 base from J, the gap between germline ends came to 9 bases. The CDR3 runs 15 residues. In germline, CDR1 is MNHEY, CDR2 SVGAGI.

In its sample, this clone was seen once. V gene TRBV6-6 combines with J gene TRBJ2-7, with a possible D match to TRBD1 (5 bases). Trimming removed 6 bases from V and 7 bases from J, with 13 bases in between. The CDR3 extends over 12 amino acids. The germline V gene encodes CDR1 MNHNY and CDR2 SVGAGI (reference sequence). CDR3 bases: TGTGCCAGCAGCCCCCTCAGGGTTGAGCAGTACTTC. Amino acid sequence: CASSPLRVEQYF.

J is TRBJ2-7 and V is TRBV4-3; 8 positions agree with TRBD1. From germline, CDR1 is LGHNA and CDR2 YSLEER. The CDR3 loop spans 16 amino acids. The ends lost 0 bases at V and 4 bases at J; junction bases unmatched: 8. CDR3 in amino acids: CASSQDGAGGLYEQYF. The CDR3 nucleotides are TGCGCCAGCAGCCAAGATGGGGCAGGGGGCCTGTACGAGCAGTACTTC.

As for this clone: Germline is not matched at one junction end, which may reflect a read error. The J gene is TRBJ2-7, the V gene TRBV7-2, with a possible D match to TRBD2 (5 bases). This CDR3 is built from 11 residues. The germline V gene has CDR1 SGHTA and CDR2 FQGNSA. CDR3 sequence: CASSLDIDYHF. The CDR3 DNA sequence: TGTGCCAGCAGCTTAGATATCGACTACCACTTC.

For the CDR3, the DNA is TGCGCCAGCAGCTTCCGGGGACAGGGGTACGAGCAGTACTTC. The encoded protein is CASSFRGQGYEQYF. The V call is TRBV5-1, the J call TRBJ2-7, with 10 bases aligning to TRBD1. The trim removed 2 bases at V and 4 bases at J, leaving 3 bases unmatched. CDR1 SGHRS and CDR2 YFSETQ come from the germline V gene. CDR3 length: 14 amino acids.

The V call is TRBV6-1, the J call TRBJ2-3; 7 bases line up with TRBD2. Germline CDR1 reads MNHNS; CDR2 reads SASEGT. The length of the CDR3 is 15 residues. Trimming removed 6 bases from V and 4 bases from J; junction bases left unmatched: 10. In nucleotides, the CDR3 is TGTGCCAGCAGGGGACTACGACCCGGCGCAGATACGCAGTATTTT. It codes for CASRGLRPGADTQYF.